This T cell receptor beta chain was recovered during a study of blood T cell repertoires in COVID-19. This clone was seen just once. The repertoire was sequenced with immunoSEQ multiplex PCR; TCRdb's copy has only in-frame clones and lacks some. The repertoire holds tens of thousands of clones, with roughly 88% as singletons. Per germline, CDR1 MGHDK and CDR2 SYGVNS. V was clipped by 5 bases and J by 7 bases; unmatched bases: 7. The CDR3 has 13 amino acids. Input material: peripheral blood. The sequence derives from a man older than 75 with active or convalescent COVID-19. The chain recombines TRBV25-1 with TRBJ1-2, with 7 bases matching TRBD1. Here the CDR3 DNA reads TGTGCCAGCAGTACCAACAGGGGCGGTGGCTACACCTTC. Translation gives CASSTNRGGGYTF.